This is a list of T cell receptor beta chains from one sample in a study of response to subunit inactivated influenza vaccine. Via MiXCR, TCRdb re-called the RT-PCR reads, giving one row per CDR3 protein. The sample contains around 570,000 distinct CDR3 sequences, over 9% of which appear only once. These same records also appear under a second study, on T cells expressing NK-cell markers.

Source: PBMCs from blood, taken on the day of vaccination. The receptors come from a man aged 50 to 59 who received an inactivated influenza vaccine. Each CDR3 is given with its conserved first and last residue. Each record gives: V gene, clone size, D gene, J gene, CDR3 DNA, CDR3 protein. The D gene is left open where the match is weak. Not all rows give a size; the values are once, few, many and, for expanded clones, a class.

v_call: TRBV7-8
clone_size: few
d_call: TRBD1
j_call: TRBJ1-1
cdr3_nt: TGTGCCAGCAGCTTAGGACCGGGACAGGGGGGGATGAACACTGAAGCTTTCTTT
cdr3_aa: CASSLGPGQGGMNTEAFF

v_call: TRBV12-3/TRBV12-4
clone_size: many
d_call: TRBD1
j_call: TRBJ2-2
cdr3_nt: TGTGCCAGCAGGGGGTCGACAGGGGTGGCCGGGGAGCTGTTTTTT
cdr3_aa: CASRGSTGVAGELFF

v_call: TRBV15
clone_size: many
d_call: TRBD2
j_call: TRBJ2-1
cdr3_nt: TGTGCCACCAGCAGAGGATCCGGGACTAGCGGTAATCCCTCCTACAATGAGCAGTTCTTC
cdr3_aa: CATSRGSGTSGNPSYNEQFF

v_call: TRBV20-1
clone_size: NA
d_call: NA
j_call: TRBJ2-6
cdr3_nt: TGCAGTGCTAGAGGTCTGAATGGTCCCTCGGGGGCCAACGTCCTGACTTTC
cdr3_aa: CSARGLNGPSGANVLTF

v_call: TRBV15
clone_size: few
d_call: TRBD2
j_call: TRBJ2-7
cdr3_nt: TGTGCCACCAGCAGAGGAAACAGAATCGGGACTAGCGGGACCTTTTCCTACGAGCAGTACTTC
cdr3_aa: CATSRGNRIGTSGTFSYEQYF

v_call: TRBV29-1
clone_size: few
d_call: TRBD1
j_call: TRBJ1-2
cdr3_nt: TGCAGCGTTGGGTTGGGACAGGGGGATGGCTACACCTTC
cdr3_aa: CSVGLGQGDGYTF

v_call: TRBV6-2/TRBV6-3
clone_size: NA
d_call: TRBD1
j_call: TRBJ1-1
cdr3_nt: TGTGCCAGCAGGAGTCGACAGGGGCGGAAGAACACTGAAGCTTTCTTT
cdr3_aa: CASRSRQGRKNTEAFF

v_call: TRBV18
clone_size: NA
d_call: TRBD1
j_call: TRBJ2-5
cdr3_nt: TGTGCCAGCTCACGGACAGGGAGCTTGGGTGAGACCCAGTACTTC
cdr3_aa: CASSRTGSLGETQYF

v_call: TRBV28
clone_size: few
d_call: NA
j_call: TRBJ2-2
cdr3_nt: TGTGCCAGCAGTACAACCAAAGGAGGGGAGCTGTTTTTT
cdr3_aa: CASSTTKGGELFF

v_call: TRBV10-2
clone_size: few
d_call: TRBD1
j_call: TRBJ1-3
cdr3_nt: TGCGCCAGCAGTGAAGGGGACAGGACCTCTGGAAACACCATATATTTT
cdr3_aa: CASSEGDRTSGNTIYF

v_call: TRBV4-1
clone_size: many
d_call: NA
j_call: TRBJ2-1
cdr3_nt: TGCGCCAGCAGCCGATTGGAACAGTTGGTAAGAAATGAGCAGTTCTTC
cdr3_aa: CASSRLEQLVRNEQFF

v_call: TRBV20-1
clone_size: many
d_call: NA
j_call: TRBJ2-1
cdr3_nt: TGCAGTGCTATAGGAGGGTCGAGGGGGAGCTACTACAATGAGCAGTTCTTC
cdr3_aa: CSAIGGSRGSYYNEQFF

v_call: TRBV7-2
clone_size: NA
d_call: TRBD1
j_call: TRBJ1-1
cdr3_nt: TGTGCCAGCAGCCCACAGGGGTTGTCTGAAGCTTTCTTT
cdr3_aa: CASSPQGLSEAFF

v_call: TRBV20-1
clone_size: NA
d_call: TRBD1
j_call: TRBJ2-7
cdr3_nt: TGCAGTGCTCGGACAGGCGACTCCTACGAGCAGTACTTC
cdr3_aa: CSARTGDSYEQYF

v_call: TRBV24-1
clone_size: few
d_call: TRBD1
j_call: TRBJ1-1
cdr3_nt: TGTGCCACCAGGACTAGGGACAGCCTCAACACTGAAGCTTTCTTT
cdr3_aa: CATRTRDSLNTEAFF

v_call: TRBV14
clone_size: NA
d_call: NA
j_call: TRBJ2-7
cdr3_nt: TGTGCCAGCAGCCAAGCAGGGTCCCACGAGCAGTACTTC
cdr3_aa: CASSQAGSHEQYF

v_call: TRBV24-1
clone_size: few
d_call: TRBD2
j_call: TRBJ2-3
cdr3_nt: TGTGCCACCAGTGGAGGACTAGCGGGGGCCTACACAGATACGCAGTATTTT
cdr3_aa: CATSGGLAGAYTDTQYF

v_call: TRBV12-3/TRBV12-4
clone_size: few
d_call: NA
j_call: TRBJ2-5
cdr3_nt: TGTGCCAGCAGTTTGGACGCCCAAGAGACCCAGTACTTC
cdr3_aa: CASSLDAQETQYF

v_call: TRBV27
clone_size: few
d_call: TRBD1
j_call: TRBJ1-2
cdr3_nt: TGTGCCAGCAGTTCCCGGACAGGGGATATCGACTACTATGGCTACACCTTC
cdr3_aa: CASSSRTGDIDYYGYTF

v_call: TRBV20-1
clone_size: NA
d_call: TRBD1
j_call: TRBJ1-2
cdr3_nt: TGCAGTGCTAGTGGGACAGCGCTTTCTAACTATGGCTACACCTTC
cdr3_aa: CSASGTALSNYGYTF

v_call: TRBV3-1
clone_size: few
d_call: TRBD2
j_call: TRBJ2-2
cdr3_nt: TGTGCCAGCAGCCAAGGACTAGCAGCTGGGGAGCTGTTTTTT
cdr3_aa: CASSQGLAAGELFF

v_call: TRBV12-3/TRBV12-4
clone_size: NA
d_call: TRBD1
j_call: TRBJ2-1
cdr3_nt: TGTGCCAGCAGACCGGGACAGGGGCACAATGAGCAGTTCTTC
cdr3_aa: CASRPGQGHNEQFF

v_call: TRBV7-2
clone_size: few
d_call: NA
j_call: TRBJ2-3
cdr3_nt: TGTGCCAGCAGCTTAGAAGTAGGGTGGCAGTATTTT
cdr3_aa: CASSLEVGWQYF

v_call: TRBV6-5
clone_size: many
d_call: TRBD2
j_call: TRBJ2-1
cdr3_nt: TGTGCCAGCAGTTACGGGACTAGCGGGTACAATGAGCAGTTCTTC
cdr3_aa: CASSYGTSGYNEQFF

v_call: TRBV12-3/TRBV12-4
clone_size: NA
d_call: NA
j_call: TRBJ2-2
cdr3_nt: TGTGCCAGCAGTTTTTCCCAAGGCACCGGGGAGCTGTTTTTT
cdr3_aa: CASSFSQGTGELFF

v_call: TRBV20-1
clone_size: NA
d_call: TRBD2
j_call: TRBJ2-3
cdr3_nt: TGCAGTGCCCCCACCCGACTAGCGAGAGATACGCAGTATTTT
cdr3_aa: CSAPTRLARDTQYF

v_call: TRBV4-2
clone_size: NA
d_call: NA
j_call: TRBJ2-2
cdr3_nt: TGTGCCAGCAGCCAAGGATTTTCGCCTACGGACACCGGGGAGCTGTTTTTT
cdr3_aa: CASSQGFSPTDTGELFF

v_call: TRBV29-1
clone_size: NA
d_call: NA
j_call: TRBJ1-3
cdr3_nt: TGCAGCGTCTACAACCCCGGATCCCTTGGAAACACCATATATTTT
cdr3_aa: CSVYNPGSLGNTIYF

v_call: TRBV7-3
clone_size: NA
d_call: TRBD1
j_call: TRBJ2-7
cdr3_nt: TGTGCCAGCAGCTTTAGGGACAGAGGATTATACGAGCAGTACTTC
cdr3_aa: CASSFRDRGLYEQYF

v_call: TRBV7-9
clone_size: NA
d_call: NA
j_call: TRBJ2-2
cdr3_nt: TGTGCCAGCAGCTTAATTACGGGGGTAAACACCGGGGAGCTGTTTTTT
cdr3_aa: CASSLITGVNTGELFF

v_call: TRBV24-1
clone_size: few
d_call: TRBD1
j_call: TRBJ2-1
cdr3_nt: TGTGCCACCAGTGACCGCCAAGGGACAGGGAGGGACAATGAGCAGTTCTTC
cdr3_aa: CATSDRQGTGRDNEQFF

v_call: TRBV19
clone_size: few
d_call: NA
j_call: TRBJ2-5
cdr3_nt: TGTGCCAGTAGTATAATCGGTCAGAGGGAGACCCAGTACTTC
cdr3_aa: CASSIIGQRETQYF

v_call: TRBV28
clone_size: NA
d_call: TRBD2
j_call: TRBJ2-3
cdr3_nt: TGTGCCAGCAGTTTGGGTCAGGGACTAGCAGATACGCAGTATTTT
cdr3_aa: CASSLGQGLADTQYF

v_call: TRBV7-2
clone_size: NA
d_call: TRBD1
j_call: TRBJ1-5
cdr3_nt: TGTGCCAGCAGCTTAGGCCAGGGGGGCCCCGCCAATCAGCCCCAGCATTTT
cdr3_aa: CASSLGQGGPANQPQHF

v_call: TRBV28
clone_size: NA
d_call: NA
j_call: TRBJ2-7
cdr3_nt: TGTGCCAGCAGTTTATTCCCAGAAACCTACGAGCAGTACTTC
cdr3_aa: CASSLFPETYEQYF

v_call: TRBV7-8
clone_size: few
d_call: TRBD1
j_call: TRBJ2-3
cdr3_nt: TGTGCCAGCAGCATAGGGTCGGGACAGGGCGCAGATACGCAGTATTTT
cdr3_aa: CASSIGSGQGADTQYF

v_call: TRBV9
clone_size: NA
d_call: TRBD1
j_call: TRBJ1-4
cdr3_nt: TGTGCCAGCAGCTCGGGGACAGGGGCTAATGAAAAACTGTTTTTT
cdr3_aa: CASSSGTGANEKLFF

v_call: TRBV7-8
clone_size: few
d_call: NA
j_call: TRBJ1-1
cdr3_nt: TGTGCCAGCAGACGGCGGGACCCACTATTAATGAACACTGAAGCTTTCTTT
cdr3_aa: CASRRRDPLLMNTEAFF

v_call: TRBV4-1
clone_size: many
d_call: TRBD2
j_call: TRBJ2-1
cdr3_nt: TGCGCCAGCAGCCAAGAGCGGGGGGCTACCAATAAGCAGTTCTTC
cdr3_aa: CASSQERGATNKQFF

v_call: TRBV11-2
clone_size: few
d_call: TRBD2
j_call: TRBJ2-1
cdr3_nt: TGTGCCAGCAGCACCCAAGGCGGGAGGCTCAATGAGCAGTTCTTC
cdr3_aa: CASSTQGGRLNEQFF

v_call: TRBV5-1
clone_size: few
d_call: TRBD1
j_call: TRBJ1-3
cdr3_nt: TGCGCCAGCAGCGTAGGGGACAGCTCTGGAAACACCATATATTTT
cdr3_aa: CASSVGDSSGNTIYF

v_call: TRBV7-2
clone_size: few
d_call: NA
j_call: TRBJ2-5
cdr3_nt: TGTGCCAGCAGCTTAAGTCTAGCCACGGGTCAAGAGACCCAGTACTTC
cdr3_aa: CASSLSLATGQETQYF

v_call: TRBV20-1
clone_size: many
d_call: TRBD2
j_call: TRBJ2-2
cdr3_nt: TGCAGTGCTAAGTCTCCGCGGGGGGTCACCGGGGAGCTGTTTTTT
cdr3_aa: CSAKSPRGVTGELFF

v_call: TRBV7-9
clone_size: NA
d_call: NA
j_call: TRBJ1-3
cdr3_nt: TGTGCCAGCAGCTTAGTCCAAAACTCTGGAAACACCATATATTTT
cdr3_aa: CASSLVQNSGNTIYF

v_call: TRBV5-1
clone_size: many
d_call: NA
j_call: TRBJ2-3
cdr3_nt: TGCGCCAGCAGCGGTAGACTAGGTTTTACAGATACGCAGTATTTT
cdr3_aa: CASSGRLGFTDTQYF

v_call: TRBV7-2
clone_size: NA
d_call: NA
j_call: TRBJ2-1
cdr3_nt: TGTGCCAGCAGCCCTGATCCTTACAATGAGCAGTTCTTC
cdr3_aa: CASSPDPYNEQFF

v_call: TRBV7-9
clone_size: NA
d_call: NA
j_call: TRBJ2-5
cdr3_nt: TGTGCCAGCAGACACCTCAACGGGGTCCAGTACTTC
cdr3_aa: CASRHLNGVQYF